The 31 T cell receptor beta chains presented below share a single source sample, sequenced in a study of technical replicates of blood from a few donors. TCRdb keeps only in-frame clones here, not all; method: immunoSEQ multiplex PCR. The table lists roughly 72,000 clones, about 92% of them singletons, with 0.35% to 0.45% in the top ten. What was sequenced was T cells isolated from PBMCs. All receptors come from a human donor in good health.

This chain uses TRBV5-1 with TRBJ1-1; the D is unclear. The CDR3 totals 14 residues. Germline V CDR1 and CDR2: SGHRS, YFSETQ. Trimming left V 1 base short and J 1 base short, with 8 bases between. This CDR3 reads CASSLTQQNTEAFF. The CDR3 bases are TGCGCCAGCAGCTTGACGCAACAGAACACTGAAGCTTTCTTT.

The rearrangement joins TRBV4-1 to TRBJ2-6; TRBD1 might be the D (5 bases). The CDR3 is 19 residues long. V was shortened by 1 base and J by 0 bases, with 16 bases between the two germline ends. CDR1 and CDR2 from the germline V gene are MGHRA and YSYEKL. The chain's CDR3 is CASSQGDWGGRSGANVLTF. The DNA of the CDR3 is TGCGCCAGCAGCCAAGGGGATTGGGGCGGACGCTCTGGGGCCAACGTCCTGACTTTC.

This clone turned up a few times. The chain links TRBV19 to TRBJ1-1, with a tentative D call TRBD1 (5 bases). The CDR3 covers 12 residues. Trimming removed 5 bases from V and 5 bases from J, with 9 bases in between. From germline, CDR1 is LNHDA and CDR2 SQIVND (reference sequence). This CDR3 reads CASSWAGTEAFF. The CDR3 DNA sequence: TGTGCCAGTAGTTGGGCAGGGACTGAAGCTTTCTTT.

This chain connects TRBV5-8 to TRBJ2-7; D not certain. The CDR3 has 13 amino acids. Per germline, CDR1 SGHTS and CDR2 YDEGEE. V was clipped by 0 bases and J by 3 bases, with 7 bases between them. CDR3 region: CASSLGLLYEQYF. CDR3 in DNA: TGTGCCAGCAGCTTGGGACTCCTCTACGAGCAGTACTTC.

This rearrangement joins TRBV2 to TRBJ2-1, with 10 bases identical to TRBD2. V was pared by 10 bases and J by 3 bases, with 3 bases of the junction left unmatched. This CDR3 region has 13 residues. Germline V gene lookup returns CDR1 SNHLY and CDR2 FYNNEI. The CDR3 loop is CATRTSGYNEQFF. DNA for the CDR3: TGTGCCACCCGGACTAGCGGCTACAATGAGCAGTTCTTC.

CDR3 loop: CAISEQIDYGYTF. CDR3 bases: TGTGCCATCAGTGAACAGATTGACTATGGCTACACCTTC. V is TRBV10-3 and J is TRBJ1-2; D not certain. With 3 bases removed from V and 3 bases from J, the gap between germline ends came to 8 bases. From germline, CDR1 is ENHRY and CDR2 SYGVKD. This CDR3 region has 13 residues.

This clone was seen only a few times. The chain couples TRBV29-1 to TRBJ1-4; D remains unclear. Per the germline V gene, CDR1 is SQVTM and CDR2 is ANQGSEA. The V and J ends lost 6 bases and 7 bases respectively, with 15 bases between them. This CDR3 spans 13 amino acids. CDR3 amino acids: CSVGQATSEKLFF. CDR3 DNA: TGCAGCGTGGGCCAGGCCACCAGTGAAAAACTGTTTTTT.

The gene calls are TRBV2 and TRBJ2-5; D unresolved. Trimming left V 7 bases short and J 2 bases short, with 11 bases between. The germline V gene encodes CDR1 SNHLY and CDR2 FYNNEI. This CDR3 has 13 residues. The CDR3 loop is CASKEYEQETQYF. CDR3 in DNA: TGTGCCAGCAAAGAGTACGAACAAGAGACCCAGTACTTC. The whole variable domain, filled in from reference TRBV2 and TRBJ2-5, reads EPEVTQTPSHQVTQMGQEVILRCVPISNHLYFYWYRQILGQKVEFLVSFYNNEISEKSEIFDDQFSVERPDGSNFTLKIRSTKLEDSAMYFCASKEYEQETQYFGPGTRLLVL.

The chain combines TRBV19 with TRBJ2-1; 8 nucleotides align to TRBD2. The CDR3 has 15 residues. CDR1 and CDR2 from the germline V gene are LNHDA and SQIVND (reference sequence). J gave up 4 bases and V 3 bases, and 5 bases lay outside the gene matches. The DNA for the CDR3 is TGTGCCAGTAGTATGGAGCGGGAGCTATACAATGAGCAGTTCTTC. Translation: CASSMERELYNEQFF.

The genes are TRBV21-1 and TRBJ2-1; the D call TRBD2 from the table was never checked on the DNA. TRBV21-1 is flagged as a pseudogene. The CDR3 loop spans 16 amino acids. As DNA, the CDR3 is TGTGCCAGCAGCAAAGCGCAACGGGAGGTGAGGGATGAGCAGTTCTTC. It yields the protein CASSKAQREVRDEQFF.

The chain recombines TRBV28 with TRBJ2-2; 8 nucleotides align to TRBD1. Germline V gene sequence: CDR1 MDHEN, CDR2 SYDVKM. The trim removed 5 bases at V and 1 base at J, leaving 3 bases unmatched. The CDR3 spans 15 residues. CDR3 loop: CASSEDRENTGELFF. DNA for the CDR3: TGTGCCAGCAGTGAGGACAGGGAGAACACCGGGGAGCTGTTTTTT.

The chain employs TRBV5-4 and TRBJ2-3; 12 nucleotides agree with TRBD2. The junction had 5 bases not matched to a gene; V was cut back by 0 bases and J by 0 bases. The CDR3 loop spans 18 amino acids. Germline lookup yields CDR1 SGHNT and CDR2 YYREEE (reference sequence). CDR3 loop: CASSLDGLAGPSTDTQYF. The CDR3 DNA reads TGTGCCAGCAGCTTGGATGGACTAGCGGGACCGAGCACAGATACGCAGTATTTT.

This chain links TRBV9 with TRBJ2-7, with 14 bases aligning to TRBD2. The ends lost 4 bases at V and 0 bases at J; junction bases unmatched: 12. Germline V gene lookup returns CDR1 SGDLS and CDR2 YYNGEE. CDR3 length equals 19 residues. The CDR3 DNA sequence: TGTGCCAGCAGCTCCCAGATCGGACTAGCGGGAGGTTCCTCCTACGAGCAGTACTTC. Translated, it gives CASSSQIGLAGGSSYEQYF.

The count of this clone is one. This chain uses TRBV6-6 with TRBJ1-1, with a possible D match to TRBD1 (5 bases). The CDR3 has 16 amino acids. CDR1 is MNHNY, CDR2 SVGAGI, per germline (reference sequence). The V gene lost 2 bases and the J gene lost 3 bases, with 16 bases spanning the gap. The CDR3 coding sequence is TGTGCCAGCAGTTACCCTGCCGGAGGGGCCTACACTGAAGCTTTCTTT. It yields the protein CASSYPAGGAYTEAFF.

The CDR3 loop is CASSIQGGDTGELFF. In DNA form, the CDR3 reads TGCGCCAGCAGCATACAGGGTGGGGACACCGGGGAGCTGTTTTTT. The rearrangement joins TRBV5-1 to TRBJ2-2; D may be TRBD1 (6 bases). Germline CDR1 is SGHRS and CDR2 is YFSETQ. This CDR3 comprises 15 residues. With 4 bases removed from V and 3 bases from J, the gap between germline ends came to 13 bases.

The CDR3 protein is CASSPSGGRHQSQHF. The DNA for the CDR3 is TGTGCCAGCAGCCCTAGCGGAGGGAGGCATCAATCCCAGCATTTT. The rearrangement joins TRBV7-9 to TRBJ1-5; D uncertain. This CDR3 is 15 amino acids long. Germline CDR1 SEHNR, CDR2 FQNEAQ (reference sequence). V dropped 5 bases and J dropped 11 bases, with 22 bases sitting between them. Together with reference TRBV7-9 and TRBJ1-5, the CDR3 gives the full variable domain: DTGVSQNPRHKITKRGQNVTFRCDPISEHNRLYWYRQTLGQGPEFLTYFQNEAQLEKSRLLSDRFSAERPKGSFSTLEIQRTEQGDSAMYLCASSPSGGRHQSQHFGDGTRLSIL.

CDR3 loop: CASSPRDSTIYEQYF. CDR3 bases: TGTGCCAGTAGTCCCCGGGACAGCACTATTTACGAGCAGTACTTC. V usage is TRBV19 and J usage is TRBJ2-7; TRBD1 agrees at 7 bases. CDR1 is LNHDA, CDR2 SQIVND, per germline (reference sequence). V lost 5 bases and J lost 4; bases outside the gene matches: 11. The CDR3 covers 15 residues.

This clone was recorded once. V usage is TRBV15 and J usage is TRBJ2-3; 8 bases are a match to TRBD1. Germline CDR1 and CDR2: LNHNV and YYDKDF (reference sequence). Germline trimming cut 2 bases from V and 2 bases from J; bases unmatched to any gene: 0. The CDR3 totals 14 residues. DNA of the CDR3: TGTGCCACCAGCAGACAGGGGGCCACAGATACGCAGTATTTT. This codes for CATSRQGATDTQYF.

This chain connects TRBV19 to TRBJ1-2; the D gene is possibly TRBD1 (6 bases). Trimming removed 6 bases at V and 8 bases at J, with 19 bases between. Germline CDR1 and CDR2: LNHDA and SQIVND (reference sequence). The CDR3 extends over 14 amino acids. DNA for the CDR3: TGTGCCAGTAGGACGACCACAGGGACCGGCGGCTACACCTTC. Translated, it gives CASRTTTGTGGYTF.

This clone was found once. The chain uses TRBV30 and TRBJ1-1; 7 bases map to TRBD1. Germline V gene data show CDR1 as GTSNPN and CDR2 as SVGIG (reference sequence). This CDR3 has 14 amino acids. The V segment lost 2 bases and the J segment 3 bases; nucleotides outside the gene matches: 6. The chain's CDR3 is CAWSHDRVHTEAFF. CDR3 bases: TGTGCCTGGAGTCACGACAGGGTTCACACTGAAGCTTTCTTT.

CDR3 bases: TGTGCCAGCTCACCACCAAGCTCCACTGAAGCTTTCTTT. This translates into CASSPPSSTEAFF. V is TRBV18 and J is TRBJ1-1; no clear D gene. This CDR3 spans 13 amino acids. Germline CDR1 is KGHSH and CDR2 is LQKENI. V was cut by 0 bases and J by 4 bases, with 6 bases left in between.

The chain joins TRBV28 to TRBJ2-5; 14 bases map to TRBD2. The CDR3 covers 16 residues. Germline loops: CDR1 MDHEN, CDR2 SYDVKM. Trimming took 5 bases from V and 5 from J; bases not matched to a gene: 7. CDR3: CASSMTSGRAWETQYF. CDR3 coding DNA: TGTGCCAGCAGTATGACTAGCGGGAGGGCCTGGGAGACCCAGTACTTC.

This chain links TRBV7-8 with TRBJ1-3; D is perhaps TRBD1 (6 bases). The CDR3 has 14 amino acids. The germline V and J ends were trimmed by 3 bases and 4 bases, with 10 bases remaining between them. Germline lookup yields CDR1 SGHVS and CDR2 FQNEAQ. The CDR3 nucleotides read TGTGCCAGCAGCTTGGGGACACTCGGAAACACCATATATTTT. Amino acids: CASSLGTLGNTIYF.

This chain links TRBV7-3 with TRBJ1-2; maybe TRBD1 (6 bases). This CDR3 comprises 15 residues. Germline values: CDR1 SGHTA, CDR2 FQGTGA. Trimming shortened V by 6 bases and J by 0 bases, and 14 bases separated the two germline ends. The CDR3 here is CASRLGQLANYGYTF. CDR3 DNA: TGTGCCAGCAGGCTCGGACAGCTAGCTAACTATGGCTACACCTTC.

The chain couples TRBV28 to TRBJ2-5; 16 bases match TRBD2. The length of the CDR3 is 17 residues. Trimming at V came to 4 bases and at J to 2 bases, leaving 4 bases not matched to a gene. Germline lookup yields CDR1 MDHEN and CDR2 SYDVKM. CDR3 loop: CASSSPGLAGGQETQYF. The CDR3 DNA is TGTGCCAGCAGTTCTCCGGGACTAGCGGGAGGGCAAGAGACCCAGTACTTC.

This chain joins TRBV25-1 and TRBJ1-1, with a weak D call TRBD1 (6 bases). The CDR3 has 13 amino acids. The V end was cut by 3 bases, the J end by 1 base, with 6 bases between. From germline, CDR1 is MGHDK and CDR2 SYGVNS. CDR3 protein: CASSEGQNTEAFF. DNA for the CDR3: TGTGCCAGCAGTGAGGGACAGAACACTGAAGCTTTCTTT. The full variable domain, its missing parts supplied by reference TRBV25-1 and TRBJ1-1, is EADIYQTPRYLVIGTGKKITLECSQTMGHDKMYWYQQDPGMELHLIHYSYGVNSTEKGDLSSESTVSRIRTEHFPLTLESARPSHTSQYLCASSEGQNTEAFFGQGTRLTVV.

This sequence joins TRBV4-1 and TRBJ2-7; TRBD1 might be the D (6 bases). Germline V gene data show CDR1 as MGHRA and CDR2 as YSYEKL. The CDR3 has 14 residues. V lost 4 bases and J 3 bases, leaving 13 bases between the germline ends. Here the CDR3 reads CASSPGRTDYEQYF. The DNA for the CDR3 is TGCGCCAGCAGCCCTGGTAGGACAGACTACGAGCAGTACTTC.

In this sample, this clone turned up a few times. The chain employs TRBV23-1 and TRBJ1-5; TRBD1 might be the D (5 bases). TRBV23-1 belongs to the ORF category, with a function that is uncertain. The V end was cut by 0 bases, the J end by 7 bases, with 16 bases between. The CDR3 has 16 residues. The CDR3 protein is CASSQSYSGRAQPQHF. DNA for the CDR3: TGCGCCAGCAGTCAATCTTATTCGGGCAGGGCCCAGCCCCAGCATTTT.

Comments on this clone: A much more abundant neighbour one base away suggests this may be a read error. This CDR3 is also generated by other DNA sequences in the sample. The V call is TRBV6-4, the J call TRBJ2-1, with D tentatively TRBD2 (6 bases). Trimming took 0 bases from V and 0 from J, leaving 6 bases between them. Germline V gene lookup returns CDR1 MRHNA and CDR2 SNTAGT. CDR3 length: 15 residues. The CDR3 is CASSDSSGSYNEQFF. As DNA, the CDR3 is TGTGCCAGCAGTGACTCTAGCGGCTCCTACAATGAGCAGTTCTTC.

This chain connects TRBV7-9 to TRBJ2-5; 7 nucleotides agree with TRBD1. The CDR3 totals 14 residues. From germline, CDR1 is SEHNR and CDR2 FQNEAQ (reference sequence). V dropped 3 bases and J dropped 4; count of bases not matched to a gene: 5. The CDR3 region is CASSFEGAGETQYF. DNA for the CDR3: TGTGCCAGCAGCTTTGAGGGGGCTGGAGAGACCCAGTACTTC. The full variable domain, with the rest looked up from reference TRBV7-9 and TRBJ2-5, is DTGVSQNPRHKITKRGQNVTFRCDPISEHNRLYWYRQTLGQGPEFLTYFQNEAQLEKSRLLSDRFSAERPKGSFSTLEIQRTEQGDSAMYLCASSFEGAGETQYFGPGTRLLVL.

The chain joins TRBV10-3 to TRBJ1-1; TRBD1 matches 9 bases. The V and J ends lost 6 bases and 2 bases, in that order; junction bases with no gene match: 10. This CDR3 spans 16 amino acids. The germline CDR1 and CDR2 sequences are ENHRY and SYGVKD. The CDR3 here is CAIRGTGRGGNTEAFF. CDR3 nucleotide sequence: TGTGCCATCAGGGGGACAGGGAGAGGGGGAAACACTGAAGCTTTCTTT.